These 13 T cell receptor beta chains were sequenced from one sample in a study of patients and donors after allogeneic stem cell transplantation. MiXCR, run by TCRdb on the RT-PCR reads, gives a single entry per CDR3 protein. Of 100,000 to 130,000 distinct CDR3 sequences detected, around 35% appear once; the ten largest clones hold under 30%. Specimen: blood, either unsorted or a sorted T cell fraction (not recorded which). The receptors were gathered from a human donor who was either an allogeneic HSCT recipient or a stem cell or donor lymphocyte infusion donor (not recorded which). It is not recorded whose cells these are; they may come from a transplant donor.

This chain's CDR3 is CSVDDRAGNIQYF. For the CDR3, the DNA is TGCAGCGTTGATGACAGGGCCGGGAACATTCAGTACTTC. The chain recombines TRBV29-1 with TRBJ2-4; 7 bases are shared with TRBD1. J was trimmed by 7 bases and V by 3 bases; bases with no gene match: 6. Germline lookup yields CDR1 SQVTM and CDR2 ANQGSEA. The CDR3 covers 13 residues. The variable domain in full, with the rest retrieved from reference TRBV29-1 and TRBJ2-4, is SAVISQKPSRDICQRGTSLTIQCQVDSQVTMMFWYRQQPGQSLTLIATANQGSEATYESGFVIDKFPISRPNLTFSTLTVSNMSPEDSSIYLCSVDDRAGNIQYFGAGTRLSVL.

This clonotype has just a few counts. The chain combines TRBV7-2 with TRBJ2-4, with D tentatively TRBD1 (5 bases). V lost 3 bases and J lost 0, with 24 bases in between. Germline CDR1 and CDR2: SGHTA and FQGNSA. The CDR3 spans 20 residues. The CDR3 is CASSFIYPTVPALAKNIQYF. CDR3 bases: TGTGCCAGCAGCTTCATTTATCCGACAGTCCCGGCCCTAGCCAAAAACATTCAGTACTTC. Combining the CDR3 with reference TRBV7-2 and TRBJ2-4 gives the whole variable domain GAGVSQSPSNKVTEKGKDVELRCDPISGHTALYWYRQSLGQGLEFLIYFQGNSAPDKSGLPSDRFSAERTGGSVSTLTIQRTQQEDSAVYLCASSFIYPTVPALAKNIQYFGAGTRLSVL.

The chain links TRBV7-2 to TRBJ2-3; D gene uncertain. This CDR3 is built from 14 residues. V dropped 2 bases and J dropped 4 bases, with 10 bases sitting between them. The germline V gene has CDR1 SGHTA and CDR2 FQGNSA. The DNA for the CDR3 is TGTGCCAGCAGCTTATCGGGTAGCTCAGATACGCAGTATTTT. Protein sequence: CASSLSGSSDTQYF. Looking up the rest from reference TRBV7-2 and TRBJ2-3 gives the full variable domain: GAGVSQSPSNKVTEKGKDVELRCDPISGHTALYWYRQSLGQGLEFLIYFQGNSAPDKSGLPSDRFSAERTGGSVSTLTIQRTQQEDSAVYLCASSLSGSSDTQYFGPGTRLTVL.

J is TRBJ2-1 and V is TRBV20-1, with D possibly matching TRBD1 (5 bases). CDR1 is DFQATT, CDR2 SNEGSKA, per germline (reference sequence). Trimming took off 7 bases at V and 5 bases at J, with 15 bases between the two ends. The CDR3 spans 13 residues. The CDR3 protein is CSEKGPLNNEQFF. In DNA, the CDR3 is TGCAGTGAAAAGGGGCCACTTAACAATGAGCAGTTCTTC.

The rearrangement links TRBV3-1 to TRBJ2-7; D is ambiguous. CDR1 LGHDT and CDR2 YNNKEL come from the germline V gene (reference sequence). Trimming cost V 2 bases and J 2 bases, with 10 bases left between them. The CDR3 contains 14 residues. CDR3 residues: CASSQRGSAYEQYF. CDR3 coding DNA: TGTGCCAGCAGCCAACGTGGGTCGGCCTACGAGCAGTACTTC.

The gene calls are TRBV11-3 and TRBJ2-3; D gene unclear. The length of the CDR3 is 14 residues. V shed 4 bases and J shed 6 bases, with 14 bases lying between them. Germline CDR1 SGHNT, CDR2 YENEEA. The CDR3 region has the DNA TGTGCCAGCAGCTGGAAACGTTGGGGTGATACGCAGTATTTT. It specifies CASSWKRWGDTQYF.

This chain joins TRBV5-1 and TRBJ1-2; no firm D call. V lost 4 bases to trimming and J lost 1 base, with 17 bases between them. The CDR3 runs to 16 residues. Germline V gene sequence: CDR1 SGHRS, CDR2 YFSETQ. CDR3 region: CASSPGPQRDNYGYTF. DNA of the CDR3: TGCGCCAGCAGCCCCGGGCCCCAACGAGATAACTATGGCTACACCTTC.

CDR3 in DNA: TGCAGTGCTAGTGTGTTGGAGTCGAACACTGAAGCTTTCTTT. Protein product: CSASVLESNTEAFF. The rearrangement joins TRBV20-1 to TRBJ1-1; D remains ambiguous. This CDR3 is 14 amino acids long. The germline V gene encodes CDR1 DFQATT and CDR2 SNEGSKA (reference sequence). V was clipped by 3 bases and J by 1 base, with 12 bases between them.

This chain links TRBV6-2 or TRBV6-3 with TRBJ2-2; D is possibly TRBD1 or TRBD2 (5 bases each). The CDR3 covers 15 residues. V was shortened by 7 bases and J by 4 bases, with 16 bases between the two germline ends. The germline CDR1 and CDR2 sequences are MNHEY and SVGEGT. The CDR3 DNA reads TGTGCCAGCACCTACCGCGGTGGGGGCACCGGGGAGCTGTTTTTT. Its translation: CASTYRGGGTGELFF.

This clonotype was picked up a small number of times. This chain links TRBV7-9 with TRBJ1-1; 9 nucleotides agree with TRBD1. V lost 5 bases and J lost 0; bases outside the gene matches: 4. The CDR3 is 15 amino acids. Germline CDR1 is SEHNR and CDR2 is FQNEAQ (reference sequence). CDR3 nucleotides: TGTGCCAGCAGCAATCGGGACAGGGTGAACACTGAAGCTTTCTTT. Protein product: CASSNRDRVNTEAFF.

The chain employs TRBV14 and TRBJ2-2, with no clear D. Per germline, CDR1 SGHDN and CDR2 FVKESK. Deletions cut 4 bases from V and 6 bases from J, with 12 bases between. The CDR3 consists of 14 residues. The CDR3 DNA is TGTGCCAGCAGCCTGGTGACGCGTTCCGGGGAGCTGTTTTTT. Translation: CASSLVTRSGELFF.

The chain links TRBV6-1 to TRBJ1-5; 9 nucleotides agree with TRBD1. Germline lookup yields CDR1 MNHNS and CDR2 SASEGT. This CDR3 is 17 amino acids long. Losses at the gene ends were 4 bases for V and 1 base for J; bases not matched to a gene: 8. CDR3 sequence: CASSAEYRGLSNQPQHF. The CDR3 DNA is TGTGCCAGCAGTGCAGAATACAGGGGGCTGAGCAATCAGCCCCAGCATTTT.

J is TRBJ1-5 and V is TRBV10-3, with D unresolved. The CDR3 totals 15 residues. In germline, CDR1 is ENHRY, CDR2 SYGVKD. V lost 0 bases and J lost 5, with 11 bases in between. CDR3 bases: TGTGCCATCAGTGAGTCGCGGGTACGGGATCAGCCCCAGCATTTT. Residues: CAISESRVRDQPQHF.